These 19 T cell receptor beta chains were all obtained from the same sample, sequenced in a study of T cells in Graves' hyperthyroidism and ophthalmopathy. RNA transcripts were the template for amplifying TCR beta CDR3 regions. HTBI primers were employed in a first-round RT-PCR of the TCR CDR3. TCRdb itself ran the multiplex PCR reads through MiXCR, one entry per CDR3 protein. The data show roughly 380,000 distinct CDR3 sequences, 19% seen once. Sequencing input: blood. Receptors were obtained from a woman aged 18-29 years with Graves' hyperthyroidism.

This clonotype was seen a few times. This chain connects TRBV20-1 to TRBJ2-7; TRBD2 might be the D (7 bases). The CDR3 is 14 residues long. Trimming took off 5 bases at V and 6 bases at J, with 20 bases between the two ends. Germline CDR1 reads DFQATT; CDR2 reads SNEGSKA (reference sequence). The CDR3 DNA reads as TGCAGTGCTGATAGGGGGGGGGGCAAAAGCGAGCAGTACTTC. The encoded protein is CSADRGGGKSEQYF.

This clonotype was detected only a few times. The CDR3 reads CASRLGRGANYGYTF. The CDR3 DNA sequence: TGTGCCAGCAGGCTCGGGAGGGGAGCTAACTATGGCTACACCTTC. The chain employs TRBV5-6 and TRBJ1-2; a weak D match, TRBD1 (5 bases). The V gene's germline CDR1 is SGHDT and CDR2 YYEEEE. The CDR3 length is 15 residues. V shed 5 bases and J shed 0 bases, with 14 bases lying between them. The entire variable domain, with the rest obtained from reference TRBV5-6 and TRBJ1-2, is as follows: DAGVTQSPTHLIKTRGQQVTLRCSPKSGHDTVSWYQQALGQGPQFIFQYYEEEERQRGNFPDRFSGHQFPNYSSELNVNALLLGDSALYLCASRLGRGANYGYTFGSGTRLTVV.

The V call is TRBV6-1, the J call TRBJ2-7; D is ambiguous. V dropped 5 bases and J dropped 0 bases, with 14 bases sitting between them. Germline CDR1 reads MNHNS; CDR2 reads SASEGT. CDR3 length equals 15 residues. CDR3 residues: CASSPTGSYSYEQYF. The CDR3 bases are TGTGCCAGCAGTCCGACTGGTTCCTACTCCTACGAGCAGTACTTC.

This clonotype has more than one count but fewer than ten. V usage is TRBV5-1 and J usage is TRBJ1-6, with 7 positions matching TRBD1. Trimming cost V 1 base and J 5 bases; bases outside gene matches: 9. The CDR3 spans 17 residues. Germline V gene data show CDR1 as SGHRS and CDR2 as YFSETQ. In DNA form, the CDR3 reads TGCGCCAGCAGCTTGAGACCTGGGACAGCTCATAATTCACCCCTCCACTTT. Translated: CASSLRPGTAHNSPLHF.

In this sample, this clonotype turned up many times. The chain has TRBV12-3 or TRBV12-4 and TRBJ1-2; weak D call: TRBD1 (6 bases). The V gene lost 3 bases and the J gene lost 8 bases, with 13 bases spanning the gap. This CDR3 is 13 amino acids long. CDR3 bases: TGTGCCAGCAGTTTCGGGGGGGCCGGAGGCTACACCTTC. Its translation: CASSFGGAGGYTF.

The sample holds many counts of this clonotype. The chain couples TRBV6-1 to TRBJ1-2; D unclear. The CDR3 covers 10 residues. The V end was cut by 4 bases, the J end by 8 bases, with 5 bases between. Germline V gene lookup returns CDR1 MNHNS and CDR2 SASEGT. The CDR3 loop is CASSARGYTF. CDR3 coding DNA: TGTGCCAGCAGTGCCCGCGGCTACACCTTC.

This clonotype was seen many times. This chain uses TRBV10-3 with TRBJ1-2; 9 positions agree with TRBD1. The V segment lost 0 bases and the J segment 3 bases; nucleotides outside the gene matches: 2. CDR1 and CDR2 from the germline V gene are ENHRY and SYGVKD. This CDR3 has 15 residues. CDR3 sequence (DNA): TGTGCCATCAGTGAGTCCCGGACAGGGGACTATGGCTACACCTTC. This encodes CAISESRTGDYGYTF.

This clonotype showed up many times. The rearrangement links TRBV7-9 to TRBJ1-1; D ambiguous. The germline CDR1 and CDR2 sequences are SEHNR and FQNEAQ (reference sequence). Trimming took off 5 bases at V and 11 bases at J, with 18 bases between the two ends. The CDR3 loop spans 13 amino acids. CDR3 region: CASSPEAGTPAFF. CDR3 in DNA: TGTGCCAGCAGCCCCGAGGCGGGTACACCGGCTTTCTTT.

The CDR3 here is CASSSGTAGEQYF. DNA of the CDR3: TGTGCCAGCAGTTCCGGGACCGCGGGGGAGCAGTACTTC. The genes are TRBV2 and TRBJ2-7, with D perhaps TRBD2 (6 bases). V was clipped by 5 bases and J by 7 bases, with 15 bases between them. The germline CDR1 and CDR2 sequences are SNHLY and FYNNEI. This CDR3 is built from 13 residues.

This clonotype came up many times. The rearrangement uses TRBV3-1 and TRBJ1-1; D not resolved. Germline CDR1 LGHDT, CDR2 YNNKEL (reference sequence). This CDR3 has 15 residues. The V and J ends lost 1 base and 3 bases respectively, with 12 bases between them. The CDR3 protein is CASSQGPRGHTEAFF. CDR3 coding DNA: TGTGCCAGCAGCCAAGGCCCCCGGGGTCACACTGAAGCTTTCTTT.

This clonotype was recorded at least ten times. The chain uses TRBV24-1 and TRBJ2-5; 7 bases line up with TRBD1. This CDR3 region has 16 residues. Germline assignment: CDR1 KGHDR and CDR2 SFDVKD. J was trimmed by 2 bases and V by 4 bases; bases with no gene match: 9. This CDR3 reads CATSEPAGQVQETQYF. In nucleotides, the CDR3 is TGTGCCACCAGTGAACCCGCCGGACAGGTTCAAGAGACCCAGTACTTC.

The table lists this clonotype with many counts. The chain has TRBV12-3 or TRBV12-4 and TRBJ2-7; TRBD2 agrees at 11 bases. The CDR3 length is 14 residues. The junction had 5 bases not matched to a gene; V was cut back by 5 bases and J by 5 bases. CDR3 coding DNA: TGTGCCAGCAGTCCGGGACTAGCGGTGGACGAGCAGTACTTC. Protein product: CASSPGLAVDEQYF.

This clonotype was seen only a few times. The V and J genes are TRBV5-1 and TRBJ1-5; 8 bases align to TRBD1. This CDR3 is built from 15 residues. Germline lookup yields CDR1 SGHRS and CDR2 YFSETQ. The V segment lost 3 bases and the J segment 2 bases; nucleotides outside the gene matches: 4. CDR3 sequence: CASSSEGQGNQPQHF. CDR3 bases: TGCGCCAGCAGCTCCGAGGGACAGGGCAATCAGCCCCAGCATTTT.

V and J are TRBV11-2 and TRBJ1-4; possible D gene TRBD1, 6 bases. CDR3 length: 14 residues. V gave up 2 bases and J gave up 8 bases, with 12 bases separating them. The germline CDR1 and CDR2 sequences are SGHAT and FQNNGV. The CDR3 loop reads CASSLRGANEKLFF. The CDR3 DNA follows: TGTGCCAGCAGCTTAAGGGGGGCGAACGAAAAACTGTTTTTT.

CDR3 residues: CASSPGKGETQYF. In nucleotides, the CDR3 is TGTGCCAGCAGCCCGGGGAAGGGCGAGACCCAGTACTTC. The chain employs TRBV7-3 and TRBJ2-5, with TRBD2 as a possible D gene (5 bases). Germline V gene lookup returns CDR1 SGHTA and CDR2 FQGTGA. CDR3 length: 13 amino acids. Trimming removed 5 bases from V and 5 bases from J, with 12 bases in between.

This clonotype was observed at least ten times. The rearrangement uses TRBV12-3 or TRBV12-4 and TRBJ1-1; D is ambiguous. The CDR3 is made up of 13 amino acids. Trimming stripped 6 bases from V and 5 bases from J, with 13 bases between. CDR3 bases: TGTGCCAGCAGCCGAGGACTGAGTACTGAAGCTTTCTTT. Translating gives CASSRGLSTEAFF.

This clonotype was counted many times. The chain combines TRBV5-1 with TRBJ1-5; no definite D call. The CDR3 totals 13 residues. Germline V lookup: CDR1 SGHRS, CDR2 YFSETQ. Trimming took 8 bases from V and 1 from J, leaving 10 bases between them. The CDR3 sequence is CASLDASNQPQHF. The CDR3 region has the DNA TGCGCCAGTCTAGATGCGAGCAATCAGCCCCAGCATTTT.

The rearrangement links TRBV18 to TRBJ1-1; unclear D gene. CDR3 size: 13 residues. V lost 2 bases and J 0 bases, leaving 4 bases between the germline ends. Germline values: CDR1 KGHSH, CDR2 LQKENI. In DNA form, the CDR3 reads TGTGCCAGCTCACCAGTGTTGAACACTGAAGCTTTCTTT. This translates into CASSPVLNTEAFF.

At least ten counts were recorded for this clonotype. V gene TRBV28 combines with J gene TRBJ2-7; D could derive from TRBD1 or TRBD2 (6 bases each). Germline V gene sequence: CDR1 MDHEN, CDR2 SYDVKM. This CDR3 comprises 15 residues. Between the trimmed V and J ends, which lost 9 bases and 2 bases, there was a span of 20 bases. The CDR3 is CASIGGLPGAYEQYF. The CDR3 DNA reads TGTGCCAGTATAGGGGGACTCCCCGGGGCCTACGAGCAGTACTTC.